The entry below gives a single T cell receptor (beta chain) sequence along with its context. Its specificity is not known. CDR1 and CDR2 (germline): LGHNA, YSLEER. This CDR3 is built from 17 residues. Trimming pared 1 base from V and 1 base from J, leaving 13 bases between. The data originate from a study of shared clonotypes between healthy human individuals. Study-level points and caveats: Rarefaction exposed incomplete sorted-subset sequencing despite large depth. Only blood samples were collected, and tissue repertoires likely differ.

Naive CD8 cells were CD45RO-negative, positively selected for CCR7, excluding terminally differentiated effector memory CD45RA+ cells. Sequenced by immunoSEQ multiplex PCR; TCRdb stores in-frame clones only, minus some. The sample has about 580,000 clones; roughly 98% are singletons. The clonotype comes from a young man in good health. The material sequenced was naive CD8+ T cells sorted from blood. The chain is built from TRBV4-3 and TRBJ2-2; no definite D call. The CDR3 here is CASSQGWLRRNTGELFF. The CDR3 DNA is TGCGCCAGCAGCCAAGGGTGGTTGCGGAGGAACACCGGGGAGCTGTTTTTT.